This T cell receptor (beta chain) is from a study of EBV T-cell therapy then PD-1 blockade in nasopharyngeal carcinoma. Regarding this clone: Its matching antigen is unknown.

The treatment here: AdE1-LMPpoly-expanded autologous EBV-specific T-cell therapy followed by anti-PD-1 nivolumab. Using immunoSEQ multiplex PCR, the repertoire was profiled, and TCRdb retains in-frame clones only, with some absent. This sample has some 20,000 clones, with about 80% found just once. This CDR3 has 15 amino acids. V trimming: 4 bases; J trimming: 10 bases; junction bases outside the gene matches: 10. The germline V gene has CDR1 SEHNR and CDR2 FQNEAQ (reference sequence). The chain uses TRBV7-9 and TRBJ1-6; the match to TRBD1 covers 7 bases. The input for sequencing was CD8+ T cells from blood, taken at day 61 from a patient whose treatment included autologous EBV-specific T cells and nivolumab. The sequence came from a man aged 35-49 years with nasopharyngeal carcinoma. The DNA of the CDR3 is TGTGCCAGCAGCTCTTCGGGCAGGGGGATATCACCCCTCCACTTT. Protein: CASSSSGRGISPLHF.